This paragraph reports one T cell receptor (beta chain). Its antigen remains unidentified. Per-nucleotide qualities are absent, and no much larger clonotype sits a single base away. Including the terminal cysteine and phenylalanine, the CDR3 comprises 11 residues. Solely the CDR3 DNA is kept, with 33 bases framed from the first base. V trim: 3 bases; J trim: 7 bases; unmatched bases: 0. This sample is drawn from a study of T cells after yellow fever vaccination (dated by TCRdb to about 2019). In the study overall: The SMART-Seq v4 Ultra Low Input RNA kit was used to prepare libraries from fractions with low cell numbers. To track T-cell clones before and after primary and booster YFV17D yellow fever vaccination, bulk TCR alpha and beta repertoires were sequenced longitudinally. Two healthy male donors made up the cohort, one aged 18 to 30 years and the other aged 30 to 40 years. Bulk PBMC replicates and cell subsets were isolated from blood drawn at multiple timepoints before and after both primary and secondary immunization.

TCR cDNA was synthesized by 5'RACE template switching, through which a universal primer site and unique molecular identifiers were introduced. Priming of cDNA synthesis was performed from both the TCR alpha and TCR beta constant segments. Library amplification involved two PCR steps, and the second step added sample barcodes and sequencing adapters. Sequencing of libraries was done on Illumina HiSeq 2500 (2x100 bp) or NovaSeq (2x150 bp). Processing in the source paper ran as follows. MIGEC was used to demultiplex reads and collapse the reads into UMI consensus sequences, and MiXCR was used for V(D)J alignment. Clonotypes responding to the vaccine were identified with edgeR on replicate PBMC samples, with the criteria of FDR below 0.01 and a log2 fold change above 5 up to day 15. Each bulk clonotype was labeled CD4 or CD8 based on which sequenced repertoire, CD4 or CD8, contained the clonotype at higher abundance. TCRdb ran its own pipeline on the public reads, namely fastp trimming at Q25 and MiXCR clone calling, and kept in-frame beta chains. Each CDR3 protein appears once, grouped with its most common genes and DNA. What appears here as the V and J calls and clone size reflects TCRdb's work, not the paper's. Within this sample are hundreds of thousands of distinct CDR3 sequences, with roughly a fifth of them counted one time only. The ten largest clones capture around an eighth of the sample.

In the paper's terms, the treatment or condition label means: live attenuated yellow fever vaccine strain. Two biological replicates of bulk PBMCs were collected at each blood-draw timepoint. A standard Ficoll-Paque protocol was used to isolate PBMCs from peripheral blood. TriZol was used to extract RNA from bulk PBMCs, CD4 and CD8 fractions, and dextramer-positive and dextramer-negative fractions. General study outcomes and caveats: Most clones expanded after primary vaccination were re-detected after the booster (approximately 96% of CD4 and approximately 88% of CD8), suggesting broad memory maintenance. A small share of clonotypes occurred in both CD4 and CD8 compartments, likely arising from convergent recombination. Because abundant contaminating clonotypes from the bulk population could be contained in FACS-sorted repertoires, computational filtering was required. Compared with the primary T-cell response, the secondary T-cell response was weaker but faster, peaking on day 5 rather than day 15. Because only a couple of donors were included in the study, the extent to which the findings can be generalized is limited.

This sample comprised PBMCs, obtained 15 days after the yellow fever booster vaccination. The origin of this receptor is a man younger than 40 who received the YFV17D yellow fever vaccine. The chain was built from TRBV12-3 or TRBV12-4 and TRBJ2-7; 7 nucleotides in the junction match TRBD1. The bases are TGTGCCAGCAGTTTGGGACAGGAGCAGTACTTC. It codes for CASSLGQEQYF.